This T cell receptor beta chain was captured in a study of blood T cell repertoires in COVID-19. Overall study context: COVID-19 samples, acute and convalescent, were from the United States, Italy and Spain.

The CDR3 runs to 15 residues. With 0 bases clipped from V and 4 bases from J, the junction kept 5 bases outside the gene matches. The germline gives CDR1 SGHAT, CDR2 FQNNGV. This table comes from immunoSEQ multiplex PCR, and its TCRdb copy is limited to in-frame clones, with some not included. The data show about half a million clones, with approximately 85% seen just once and roughly 3.2% held by the top ten. Sequences were obtained from peripheral blood. The rearrangement links TRBV11-2 to TRBJ1-2; 7 bases are a match to TRBD1. This TCR derives from a human donor in a cohort sampled during active COVID-19. CDR3 sequence reads: CASSLDRDSIYGYTF. The CDR3 bases are TGTGCCAGCAGCTTAGATCGGGACAGCATCTATGGCTACACCTTC.